Below, 28 T cell receptor beta chains from the same sample are listed, as sequenced in a study of PD-1 blockade in classical Hodgkin lymphoma. The time point was: cycle 4 day 1 (C4D1), after five to seven weeks of nivolumab. All the patients suffered relapse after autologous stem cell transplantation, and brentuximab vedotin exposure differed. Thawed PBMCs were the source of CD8+ T cells, obtained through magnetic negative selection. Measured with immunoSEQ multiplex PCR; TCRdb has only the in-frame clones, and not every one. The data hold almost 15,000 clones, with around nine tenths observed a single time. The sequenced sample was CD8+ T cells from blood, obtained before the fourth cycle of nivolumab. These receptor sequences come from a human donor with classical Hodgkin lymphoma.

This rearrangement joins TRBV5-1 to TRBJ2-4; 7 bases agree with TRBD2. The trim removed 0 bases at V and 8 bases at J, leaving 8 bases unmatched. Germline CDR1 is SGHRS and CDR2 is YFSETQ. The CDR3 is made up of 15 amino acids. The CDR3 DNA reads TGCGCCAGCAGCTTGGGTGGGAGGGAGATCGACATTCAGTACTTC. Amino acids: CASSLGGREIDIQYF.

The V call is TRBV30, the J call TRBJ2-5, with 9 bases aligning to TRBD2. TRBJ2-7 explains the end of the DNA better; the J call may be wrong. The CDR3 covers 15 residues. Germline CDR1 and CDR2: GTSNPN and SVGIG (reference sequence). As DNA, the CDR3 is TGTGCCTGGAGTAAAGTAGCGGGAGTTCTCTACGAGCAGTACTTC. Translated, it gives CAWSKVAGVLYEQYF.

The chain is built from TRBV30 and TRBJ2-1; TRBD2 aligns across 7 bases. CDR1 GTSNPN and CDR2 SVGIG come from the germline V gene (reference sequence). J was trimmed by 6 bases and V by 0 bases; bases with no gene match: 11. The CDR3 length is 16 residues. The CDR3 loop reads CAWSVGGGSPFNEQFF. CDR3 nucleotides: TGTGCCTGGAGTGTAGGTGGCGGGAGCCCATTCAATGAGCAGTTCTTC.

J is TRBJ2-4 and V is TRBV10-2; D is possibly TRBD2 (5 bases). V was shortened by 3 bases and J by 0 bases, with 12 bases between the two germline ends. From germline, CDR1 is WSHSY and CDR2 SAAADI. The CDR3 has 16 residues. CDR3 amino acids: CASSERNGLAKNIQYF. The CDR3 bases are TGCGCCAGCAGTGAAAGGAATGGACTAGCCAAAAACATTCAGTACTTC.

The genes are TRBV7-9 and TRBJ1-3; tentatively, D is TRBD1 (6 bases). This CDR3 contains 17 residues. Trimming removed 5 bases from V and 0 bases from J, with 17 bases in between. From germline, CDR1 is SEHNR and CDR2 FQNEAQ (reference sequence). This CDR3 is CASSNRDPSPSGNTIYF. CDR3 DNA sequence: TGTGCCAGCAGCAACAGGGATCCATCGCCCTCTGGAAACACCATATATTTT.

The rearrangement uses TRBV30 and TRBJ1-1; D remains ambiguous. Trimming removed 7 bases from V and 6 bases from J, with 18 bases in between. The germline gives CDR1 GTSNPN, CDR2 SVGIG (reference sequence). The CDR3 loop spans 13 amino acids. CDR3 loop: CAYNGRPAPEAFF. The CDR3 nucleotides are TGTGCCTACAATGGACGACCGGCCCCTGAAGCTTTCTTT.

The chain has TRBV28 and TRBJ2-1; no definite D call. V dropped 2 bases and J dropped 5 bases, with 7 bases sitting between them. Per germline, CDR1 MDHEN and CDR2 SYDVKM. The CDR3 totals 13 residues. CDR3 sequence: CASSLLTNNEQFF. CDR3 nucleotides: TGTGCCAGCAGTTTACTCACCAACAATGAGCAGTTCTTC.

This clone appeared a few times. V gene TRBV29-1 combines with J gene TRBJ2-7; the D gene is possibly TRBD1 (6 bases). V lost 3 bases and J lost 3, with 21 bases in between. CDR1 and CDR2 (germline): SQVTM, ANQGSEA. The CDR3 has 16 amino acids. CDR3 amino acids: CSVERPGPTGLYEQYF. In DNA, the CDR3 is TGCAGCGTTGAGAGACCGGGACCTACAGGGCTCTACGAGCAGTACTTC.

The chain is built from TRBV7-2 and TRBJ2-3; D is unresolved. Germline CDR1 is SGHTA and CDR2 is FQGNSA. The CDR3 spans 16 residues. Trimming stripped 5 bases from V and 4 bases from J, with 19 bases between. CDR3 DNA sequence: TGTGCCAGCAGCCCCCGCGGTAGCTTCGATCCAGATACGCAGTATTTT. Protein product: CASSPRGSFDPDTQYF.

The gene calls are TRBV10-2 and TRBJ2-5; no definite D call. This CDR3 has 11 amino acids. CDR1 and CDR2 (germline): WSHSY, SAAADI. V was clipped by 2 bases and J by 5 bases, with 3 bases between them. The CDR3 DNA follows: TGCGCCAGCAGTGAGGGTGAGACCCAGTACTTC. Translating gives CASSEGETQYF.

The V and J genes are TRBV6-1 and TRBJ1-6; possibly TRBD1 for D (6 bases). Between the trimmed V and J ends, which lost 3 bases and 5 bases, there was a span of 11 bases. The germline V gene encodes CDR1 MNHNS and CDR2 SASEGT. CDR3 length equals 15 residues. CDR3 sequence reads: CASSDSGQNNSPLHF. The CDR3 DNA reads as TGTGCCAGCAGTGATAGCGGACAGAATAATTCACCCCTCCACTTT.

The gene calls are TRBV11-2 and TRBJ2-3; D gene ambiguous. The V gene lost 5 bases and the J gene lost 1 base, with 13 bases spanning the gap. Germline CDR1 SGHAT, CDR2 FQNNGV. The CDR3 has 15 amino acids. CDR3 sequence: CASSPTPWGTDTQYF. The CDR3 nucleotides are TGTGCCAGCAGCCCGACTCCCTGGGGCACAGATACGCAGTATTTT. The complete variable domain, with remaining parts taken from reference TRBV11-2 and TRBJ2-3, reads EAGVAQSPRYKIIEKRQSVAFWCNPISGHATLYWYQQILGQGPKLLIQFQNNGVVDDSQLPKDRFSAERLKGVDSTLKIQPAKLEDSAVYLCASSPTPWGTDTQYFGPGTRLTVL.

This chain joins TRBV5-4 and TRBJ2-3; weak D call: TRBD2 (5 bases). The CDR3 spans 14 residues. V was trimmed by 2 bases and J by 3 bases, leaving 10 bases between them. CDR1 is SGHNT, CDR2 YYREEE, per germline (reference sequence). CDR3: CASSFWRTTDTQYF. As DNA, the CDR3 is TGTGCCAGCAGCTTTTGGAGGACTACAGATACGCAGTATTTT.

V and J are TRBV7-9 and TRBJ2-7; the D is unclear. The CDR3 has 12 residues. Trimming took 5 bases from V and 0 from J, leaving 5 bases between them. Germline lookup yields CDR1 SEHNR and CDR2 FQNEAQ (reference sequence). CDR3 nucleotides: TGTGCCAGCAGCCCCTCCTCCTACGAGCAGTACTTC. It translates to CASSPSSYEQYF.

The rearrangement joins TRBV6-1 to TRBJ1-2, with TRBD1 identical over 7 bases. V lost 3 bases, J lost 4 bases, and 11 bases stayed unmatched. CDR1 MNHNS and CDR2 SASEGT come from the germline V gene. CDR3 size: 16 residues. CDR3 coding DNA: TGTGCCAGCAGTGAGTACACCGGGACAGAGTTCTATGGCTACACCTTC. Amino acid sequence: CASSEYTGTEFYGYTF.

This clone was found once. The chain combines TRBV27 with TRBJ1-2; D possibly corresponds to TRBD1 (6 bases). CDR1 MNHEY and CDR2 SMNVEV come from the germline V gene (reference sequence). V was trimmed by 6 bases and J by 8 bases, leaving 16 bases between them. The CDR3 contains 13 residues. The DNA of the CDR3 is TGTGCCAGCAGCCAAGTCCAGGGACACGGCTACACCTTC. The encoded protein is CASSQVQGHGYTF.

This CDR3 reads CASRTGRKLFF. CDR3 DNA sequence: TGTGCCAGCAGGACAGGGCGGAAACTGTTTTTT. This chain uses TRBV28 with TRBJ1-4, with TRBD1 matching over 7 bases. Germline trimming cut 6 bases from V and 11 bases from J; bases unmatched to any gene: 3. The CDR3 extends over 11 amino acids. The germline gives CDR1 MDHEN, CDR2 SYDVKM.

The chain has TRBV7-2 and TRBJ1-4, with 7 bases aligning to TRBD1. This CDR3 contains 15 residues. V was pared by 1 base and J by 5 bases, with 4 bases of the junction left unmatched. CDR1 is SGHTA and CDR2 is FQGNSA in the germline V gene. The chain's CDR3 is CASSLEAGGNEKLFF. Written as DNA, the CDR3 is TGTGCCAGCAGCTTAGAGGCAGGGGGAAATGAAAAACTGTTTTTT.

This chain links TRBV30 with TRBJ2-2; D gene unclear. Germline loops: CDR1 GTSNPN, CDR2 SVGIG (reference sequence). There are 11 residues in the CDR3. The germline V and J ends were trimmed by 8 bases and 6 bases, with 10 bases remaining between them. The CDR3 coding sequence is TGTGCCGCCCCGGTCGCCGGGGAGCTGTTTTTT. This translates into CAAPVAGELFF.

The chain joins TRBV11-3 to TRBJ2-7; TRBD2 is a possible D gene (6 bases). CDR1 SGHNT and CDR2 YENEEA come from the germline V gene. V dropped 4 bases and J dropped 6 bases, with 13 bases sitting between them. This CDR3 has 13 residues. The CDR3 bases are TGTGCCAGCAGCTATGGGGGAGGTTCCGAGCAGTACTTC. Amino acid sequence: CASSYGGGSEQYF.

The V gene is TRBV5-6, the J gene TRBJ2-7; D call uncertain. The CDR3 is 14 residues long. The germline V gene encodes CDR1 SGHDT and CDR2 YYEEEE. The V end lost 0 bases, the J end lost 1 base, and 8 bases lay between the germline ends. CDR3 DNA sequence: TGTGCCAGCAGCTTGGGCCTGGTTTCCTACGAGCAGTACTTC. This translates into CASSLGLVSYEQYF.

This chain connects TRBV5-1 to TRBJ1-1; 7 nucleotides align to TRBD1. V dropped 5 bases and J dropped 6; count of bases not matched to a gene: 31. There are 21 residues in the CDR3. Germline assignment: CDR1 SGHRS and CDR2 YFSETQ. The CDR3 nucleotides read TGCGCCAGCAGTTTTGCGTCGGCATATGGAGATTTCGGACAGGACTCTCCTGAAGCTTTCTTT. Amino acids: CASSFASAYGDFGQDSPEAFF.

The V and J genes are TRBV15 and TRBJ1-1; the D gene is possibly TRBD1 (5 bases). The germline V gene encodes CDR1 LNHNV and CDR2 YYDKDF (reference sequence). This CDR3 comprises 14 residues. Trimming removed 2 bases at V and 8 bases at J, with 15 bases between. This CDR3 reads CATSRSGDAIEAFF. Written as DNA, the CDR3 is TGTGCCACCAGCAGATCTGGGGACGCCATAGAAGCTTTCTTT.

V gene TRBV4-1 combines with J gene TRBJ2-7, with D perhaps TRBD2 (6 bases). Trimming took 3 bases from V and 7 from J, leaving 16 bases between them. CDR1 MGHRA and CDR2 YSYEKL come from the germline V gene. This CDR3 spans 14 amino acids. CDR3 coding DNA: TGCGCCAGCAGCCATGTAGAAGCCGCGGGGGAGCAGTACTTC. This encodes CASSHVEAAGEQYF.

The CDR3 loop is CASSLIQQENQETQYF. For the CDR3, the DNA is TGTGCCAGCTCACTCATCCAACAGGAGAACCAAGAGACCCAGTACTTC. The V and J genes are TRBV18 and TRBJ2-5; tentative D call: TRBD1 (5 bases). Germline-derived CDR1 and CDR2 are KGHSH and LQKENI. V was pared by 4 bases and J by 0 bases, with 15 bases between. The CDR3 spans 16 residues.

The CDR3 sequence: CASRATSHTDTQYF. CDR3 nucleotides: TGTGCCAGCAGAGCGACTAGCCACACAGATACGCAGTATTTT. The chain carries TRBV11-2 and TRBJ2-3; TRBD2 agrees at 7 bases. Germline CDR1 is SGHAT and CDR2 is FQNNGV. The ends lost 6 bases at V and 2 bases at J; junction bases unmatched: 5. This CDR3 has 14 amino acids.

The rearrangement uses TRBV27 and TRBJ2-6; D gene unclear. The CDR3 has 16 residues. CDR1 and CDR2 (germline): MNHEY, SMNVEV (reference sequence). V was pared by 2 bases and J by 0 bases, with 8 bases between. The CDR3 nucleotides are TGTGCCAGCAGTTTAAGGGCCCACTCTGGGGCCAACGTCCTGACTTTC. It codes for CASSLRAHSGANVLTF.

The chain recombines TRBV27 with TRBJ1-2, with D maybe TRBD1 (5 bases). There are 18 residues in the CDR3. V lost 0 bases and J 0 bases, leaving 17 bases between the germline ends. CDR1 and CDR2 (germline): MNHEY, SMNVEV (reference sequence). CDR3 amino acids: CASSLSHATDLPNYGYTF. DNA of the CDR3: TGTGCCAGCAGTTTATCCCACGCGACAGACCTCCCTAACTATGGCTACACCTTC.